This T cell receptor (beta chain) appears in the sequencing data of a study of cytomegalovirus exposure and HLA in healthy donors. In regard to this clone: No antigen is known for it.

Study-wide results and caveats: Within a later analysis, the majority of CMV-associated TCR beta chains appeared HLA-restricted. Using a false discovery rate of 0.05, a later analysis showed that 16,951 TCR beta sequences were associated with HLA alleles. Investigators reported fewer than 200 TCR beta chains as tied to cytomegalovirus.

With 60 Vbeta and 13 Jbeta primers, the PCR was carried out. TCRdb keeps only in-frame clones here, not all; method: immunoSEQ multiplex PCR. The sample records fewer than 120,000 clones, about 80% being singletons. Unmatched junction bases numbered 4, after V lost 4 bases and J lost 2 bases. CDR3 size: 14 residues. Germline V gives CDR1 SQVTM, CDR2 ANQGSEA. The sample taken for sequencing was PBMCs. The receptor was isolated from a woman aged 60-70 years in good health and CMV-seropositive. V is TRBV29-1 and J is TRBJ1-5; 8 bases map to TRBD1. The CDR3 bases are TGCAGCGTTGCACAGGGGGGTCGCAATCAGCCCCAGCATTTT. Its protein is CSVAQGGRNQPQHF.